The 21 T cell receptor beta chains reported below all come from one sample, sequenced in a study of technical replicates of blood from a few donors. Sequenced by immunoSEQ multiplex PCR; TCRdb stores in-frame clones only, minus some. The sample carries about 57,000 clones, roughly 86% recorded once. The sample was PBMCs. These receptors were taken from a human donor in good health. Some clones in this sample may be carry-over from other donors' samples.

This clone turned up a few times. The chain recombines TRBV7-2 with TRBJ2-1; the match to TRBD1 covers 8 bases. CDR3 length: 15 residues. Germline V gene data show CDR1 as SGHTA and CDR2 as FQGNSA. After removal of 5 bases from V and 5 bases from J, the junction contained 8 bases not matched to a gene. The CDR3 nucleotides read TGTGCCAGCAGCCCGGGGACAGGTCCCCACAATGAGCAGTTCTTC. Amino acid sequence: CASSPGTGPHNEQFF.

The rearrangement joins TRBV2 to TRBJ2-5, with D possibly being TRBD2 (6 bases). The CDR3 is made up of 14 amino acids. The V end was cut by 6 bases, the J end by 5 bases, with 16 bases between. Germline CDR1 reads SNHLY; CDR2 reads FYNNEI. The CDR3 DNA reads TGTGCCAGCAGAGGGTCCGCGGGGCAGGAGACCCAGTACTTC. This sequence encodes CASRGSAGQETQYF.

V usage is TRBV10-1 and J usage is TRBJ1-5; D is perhaps TRBD1 (5 bases). From germline, CDR1 is WNHNN and CDR2 SYGVQD (reference sequence). The CDR3 is 17 residues long. The V end was cut by 8 bases, the J end by 0 bases, with 20 bases between. CDR3 region: CASLDGGCLTSNQPQHF. CDR3 DNA sequence: TGCGCCAGCCTGGACGGGGGTTGTTTAACTAGCAATCAGCCCCAGCATTTT.

This chain uses TRBV9 with TRBJ2-2, with 7 bases matching TRBD2. With V trimmed by 2 bases and J by 4 bases, 8 bases remained unmatched. Germline assignment: CDR1 SGDLS and CDR2 YYNGEE. This CDR3 spans 16 amino acids. The CDR3, as DNA: TGTGCCAGCAGCGTCGCGGGAGCGCAGGGCACCGGGGAGCTGTTTTTT. Protein sequence: CASSVAGAQGTGELFF.

The sample holds one count of this clone. The chain joins TRBV29-1 to TRBJ2-7; TRBD1 matches at 12 bases. In germline, CDR1 is SQVTM, CDR2 ANQGSEA. This CDR3 has 16 residues. V lost 3 bases and J lost 3; bases outside the gene matches: 9. This CDR3 reads CSVEDPGTGGLYEQYF. The CDR3 DNA reads as TGCAGCGTTGAGGATCCCGGGACAGGGGGCCTCTACGAGCAGTACTTC.

V is TRBV5-1 and J is TRBJ1-5, with D possibly matching TRBD1 (5 bases). With 0 bases removed from V and 6 bases from J, the gap between germline ends came to 10 bases. CDR1 SGHRS and CDR2 YFSETQ come from the germline V gene. This CDR3 comprises 14 residues. CDR3: CASSLGQGSQPQHF. Written as DNA, the CDR3 is TGCGCCAGCAGCTTGGGGCAGGGAAGTCAGCCCCAGCATTTT. The entire variable domain, with the rest obtained from reference TRBV5-1 and TRBJ1-5, is as follows: KAGVTQTPRYLIKTRGQQVTLSCSPISGHRSVSWYQQTPGQGLQFLFEYFSETQRNKGNFPGRFSGRQFSNSRSEMNVSTLELGDSALYLCASSLGQGSQPQHFGDGTRLSIL.

The genes are TRBV4-1 and TRBJ1-3, with 7 nucleotides matching TRBD1. The germline V gene has CDR1 MGHRA and CDR2 YSYEKL. The CDR3 is 15 residues long. V lost 2 bases, J lost 4 bases, and 5 bases stayed unmatched. As DNA, the CDR3 is TGCGCCAGCAGCCAACCCGGGACAGCGGGAAACACCATATATTTT. Its protein product is CASSQPGTAGNTIYF.

The chain carries TRBV5-1 and TRBJ2-5, with 15 positions matching TRBD2. Germline V gene lookup returns CDR1 SGHRS and CDR2 YFSETQ. V was clipped by 4 bases and J by 4 bases; unmatched bases: 2. There are 15 residues in the CDR3. CDR3 nucleotide sequence: TGCGCCAGCAGCGAGGGACTAGCGGGAGGAGAGACCCAGTACTTC. It is translated as CASSEGLAGGETQYF.

V gene TRBV25-1 combines with J gene TRBJ1-1; no firm D call. Per the germline V gene, CDR1 is MGHDK and CDR2 is SYGVNS. This CDR3 region has 12 residues. The V end lost 3 bases, the J end lost 4 bases, and 6 bases lay between the germline ends. This CDR3 is CASSEGGTEAFF. CDR3 nucleotide sequence: TGTGCCAGCAGTGAGGGAGGCACTGAAGCTTTCTTT. The full variable domain, completed using reference TRBV25-1 and TRBJ1-1, is EADIYQTPRYLVIGTGKKITLECSQTMGHDKMYWYQQDPGMELHLIHYSYGVNSTEKGDLSSESTVSRIRTEHFPLTLESARPSHTSQYLCASSEGGTEAFFGQGTRLTVV.

This clone has just one count. V and J are TRBV12-5 and TRBJ1-5; possibly TRBD1 for D (5 bases). The CDR3 loop spans 20 amino acids. The V gene's germline CDR1 is LGHNT and CDR2 FRNRAP. Trimming stripped 6 bases from V and 5 bases from J, with 32 bases between. The CDR3 is CASGPGWRAERQFEYQPQHF. DNA for the CDR3: TGTGCTAGTGGCCCGGGGTGGAGGGCGGAAAGACAGTTCGAGTATCAGCCCCAGCATTTT. The variable domain in full, completed from reference TRBV12-5 and TRBJ1-5, reads DARVTQTPRHKVTEMGQEVTMRCQPILGHNTVFWYRQTMMQGLELLAYFRNRAPLDDSGMPKDRFSAEMPDATLATLKIQPSEPRDSAVYFCASGPGWRAERQFEYQPQHFGDGTRLSIL.

This clone was seen a single time. V usage is TRBV30 and J usage is TRBJ2-3; tentatively, D is TRBD2 (6 bases). V lost 0 bases and J 0 bases, leaving 13 bases between the germline ends. The CDR3 runs 16 residues. Germline loops: CDR1 GTSNPN, CDR2 SVGIG (reference sequence). DNA of the CDR3: TGTGCCTGGAGTGTACTTGGACTATCTAGCACAGATACGCAGTATTTT. Its translation: CAWSVLGLSSTDTQYF.

The chain has TRBV25-1 and TRBJ1-1; a possible D gene is TRBD1 (5 bases). V lost 6 bases and J 6 bases, leaving 14 bases between the germline ends. Germline V gene lookup returns CDR1 MGHDK and CDR2 SYGVNS. The CDR3 contains 13 residues. The CDR3 nucleotides read TGTGCCAGCAGGGGGGGGGTCCTCGCTGAAGCTTTCTTT. Protein: CASRGGVLAEAFF.

The chain combines TRBV5-6 with TRBJ2-1; no clear D gene. In germline, CDR1 is SGHDT, CDR2 YYEEEE. The germline V and J ends were trimmed by 1 base and 5 bases, with 13 bases remaining between them. This CDR3 is 15 amino acids long. This CDR3 is CASSLFPRSDNEQFF. The CDR3 DNA follows: TGTGCCAGCAGCTTGTTTCCGAGAAGCGACAATGAGCAGTTCTTC. The full variable domain, rest sourced from reference TRBV5-6 and TRBJ2-1, is DAGVTQSPTHLIKTRGQQVTLRCSPKSGHDTVSWYQQALGQGPQFIFQYYEEEERQRGNFPDRFSGHQFPNYSSELNVNALLLGDSALYLCASSLFPRSDNEQFFGPGTRLTVL.

V gene TRBV18 combines with J gene TRBJ1-5, with 9 bases matching TRBD1. J lost 6 bases, V lost 5 bases, and 5 bases had no gene match. Germline V gene lookup returns CDR1 KGHSH and CDR2 LQKENI. There are 14 residues in the CDR3. For the CDR3, the DNA is TGTGCCAGCTCAAAAACAGGGGGCATTCAGCCCCAGCATTTT. Its protein is CASSKTGGIQPQHF. The full variable domain, in which reference TRBV18 and TRBJ1-5 provide the parts outside the CDR3, is NAGVMQNPRHLVRRRGQEARLRCSPMKGHSHVYWYRQLPEEGLKFMVYLQKENIIDESGMPKERFSAEFPKEGPSILRIQQVVRGDSAAYFCASSKTGGIQPQHFGDGTRLSIL.

V usage is TRBV6-4 and J usage is TRBJ2-3; D is undetermined. This CDR3 has 13 amino acids. Trimming took 3 bases from V and 1 from J, leaving 5 bases between them. Germline CDR1 reads MRHNA; CDR2 reads SNTAGT. CDR3 protein: CASSETGTDTQYF. The DNA of the CDR3 is TGTGCCAGCAGTGAGACTGGCACAGATACGCAGTATTTT.

V and J are TRBV27 and TRBJ2-7, with 7 bases fitting TRBD1. Germline V lookup: CDR1 MNHEY, CDR2 SMNVEV (reference sequence). CDR3 size: 13 residues. The trim removed 5 bases at V and 3 bases at J, leaving 4 bases unmatched. CDR3 residues: CASSVQGFYEQYF. The CDR3 nucleotides are TGTGCCAGCAGTGTACAGGGGTTCTACGAGCAGTACTTC.

The chain has TRBV18 and TRBJ1-1, with 8 bases lining up with TRBD1. This CDR3 has 18 residues. Germline V gene data show CDR1 as KGHSH and CDR2 as LQKENI. The J segment lost 2 bases and the V segment lost 1 base, leaving 12 bases of the junction unmatched. The CDR3 loop is CASSPQGQAVVGNTEAFF. The DNA for the CDR3 is TGTGCCAGCTCACCACAGGGACAGGCGGTCGTGGGAAACACTGAAGCTTTCTTT.

This chain connects TRBV6-5 to TRBJ2-7; TRBD1 matches at 7 bases. Germline CDR1 and CDR2: MNHEY and SVGAGI. The V and J ends lost 5 bases and 1 base, in that order; junction bases with no gene match: 8. CDR3 length: 15 residues. The CDR3 bases are TGTGCCAGCAGTCCTTACAGGGGACCTTCCTACGAGCAGTACTTC. Its protein product is CASSPYRGPSYEQYF.

This rearrangement joins TRBV30 to TRBJ2-1; 11 positions match TRBD2. The length of the CDR3 is 22 residues. Unmatched junction bases numbered 23, after V lost 4 bases and J lost 0 bases. CDR1 GTSNPN and CDR2 SVGIG come from the germline V gene (reference sequence). The CDR3 region has the DNA TGTGCCTGGAACAGCTTGTACGGTAGTAGACTAGCGGGACAATACTCCTACAATGAGCAGTTCTTC. It codes for CAWNSLYGSRLAGQYSYNEQFF.

In DNA, the CDR3 is TGTGCCAGCAGCTCGAGGGGGCGGGGAGATACGCAGTATTTT. Its protein is CASSSRGRGDTQYF. The chain links TRBV11-3 to TRBJ2-3; maybe TRBD1 (7 bases). There are 14 residues in the CDR3. Between the trimmed V and J ends, which lost 4 bases and 5 bases, there was a span of 13 bases. Germline assignment: CDR1 SGHNT and CDR2 YENEEA.

This sequence joins TRBV7-2 and TRBJ2-3; D remains unclear. V was shortened by 4 bases and J by 1 base, with 6 bases between the two germline ends. The germline V gene has CDR1 SGHTA and CDR2 FQGNSA. The CDR3 sequence is 13 residues long. CDR3 sequence reads: CASSSPGTDTQYF. The CDR3 nucleotides read TGTGCCAGCAGCTCCCCCGGCACAGATACGCAGTATTTT. Drawing the rest from reference TRBV7-2 and TRBJ2-3, the complete variable domain is GAGVSQSPSNKVTEKGKDVELRCDPISGHTALYWYRQSLGQGLEFLIYFQGNSAPDKSGLPSDRFSAERTGGSVSTLTIQRTQQEDSAVYLCASSSPGTDTQYFGPGTRLTVL.